Listed below are T cell receptor beta chains from one sample, sequenced in a study of blood T cell repertoires in COVID-19. Some clones are missing from TCRdb's copy, which holds only in-frame ones; the method was immunoSEQ multiplex PCR. The sample holds about 140,000 clones, more than 80% seen once. The sequenced material came from PBMCs or T cells enriched from blood (not recorded which). Receptor source: a woman between 18 and 30 years old who had been exposed to COVID-19. Both conserved end residues are part of each CDR3. Fields, in order: D gene, J gene, clone size, V gene, CDR3 DNA, CDR3 protein. The D gene is left open where the match is weak. Clone size appears in some rows only: once, few, many, or a class for an expanded clone.

TRBD2 | TRBJ2-5 | . | TRBV7-8 | TGTGCCAGCGCGAGGACTAGCGGGAGTAGCGGGACCCAGTACTTC | CASARTSGSSGTQYF
TRBD1 | TRBJ2-2 | . | TRBV6-5 | TGTGCCAGCAGTTTCGGACAGGTCCGAAAGACCGGGGAGCTGTTTTTT | CASSFGQVRKTGELFF
. | TRBJ1-2 | . | TRBV7-9 | TGTGCCAGCAGCTTCGATGACAGGACGAACTATGGCTACACCTTC | CASSFDDRTNYGYTF
. | TRBJ1-1 | . | TRBV7-9 | TGTGCCAGCAGCGAACGGGGGGCTGAAGCTTTCTTT | CASSERGAEAFF
TRBD2 | TRBJ2-1 | . | TRBV28 | TGTGCCAGCAGTCCCGGGACTAGGGCGGGCAATGAGCAGTTCTTC | CASSPGTRAGNEQFF
TRBD1 | TRBJ1-1 | . | TRBV5-5 | TGTGCCAGCAGCCGGAGGGGGACAGGTGGAGGGAACACTGAAGCTTTCTTT | CASSRRGTGGGNTEAFF
. | TRBJ2-3 | . | TRBV30 | TGTGCCTGGGGGGGATTGGGGGCGGTGGCAGTGGATTCAGATACGCAGTATTTT | CAWGGLGAVAVDSDTQYF
TRBD2 | TRBJ2-3 | . | TRBV7-2 | TGTGCCAGCAGTCTCTGGGGAGGGAGCACAGATACGCAGTATTTT | CASSLWGGSTDTQYF
TRBD1 | TRBJ2-5 | . | TRBV3-1/TRBV3-2 | TGTGCCAGCAGCCGATCACAGGGGAGACAGACCCAGTACTTC | CASSRSQGRQTQYF
. | TRBJ1-2 | . | TRBV28 | TGTGCCGTATCTGTTGGTAGCTATGGCTACACCTTC | CAVSVGSYGYTF
TRBD1 | TRBJ1-5 | . | TRBV4-3 | TGCGCCAGCAGCTCTCGGACAGGAAATCAGCCCCAGCATTTT | CASSSRTGNQPQHF
TRBD2 | TRBJ2-4 | . | TRBV3-1/TRBV3-2 | TGTGCCAGCAGCCGCAGCGGGGCGGGAGGTTGGGACATTCAGTACTTC | CASSRSGAGGWDIQYF
TRBD2 | TRBJ2-7 | . | TRBV29-1 | TGCAGCGTTGTAACTAGCGGGTCCTACGAGCAGTACTTC | CSVVTSGSYEQYF
TRBD1 | TRBJ1-2 | . | TRBV18 | TGTGCCAGCTCACCGGCCCGGGAGGGGGCAGGTGGCTACACCTTC | CASSPAREGAGGYTF
. | TRBJ1-5 | few | TRBV20-1 | TGCAGTGCTAGTGACGGTTTTCGGAGCAATCAGCCCCAGCATTTT | CSASDGFRSNQPQHF
TRBD1 | TRBJ2-1 | . | TRBV28 | TGTGCCAGCAGTCAATCGTACAGGGGGGTCTATGAGCAGTTCTTC | CASSQSYRGVYEQFF
. | TRBJ2-7 | . | TRBV7-9 | TGTGCCAGCAGCCCTTTTACAGCGGGTTCCTCCTACGAGCAGTACTTC | CASSPFTAGSSYEQYF
. | TRBJ2-2 | . | TRBV11-1 | TGTGCCAGCAGCGCCAGATCCGGGGAGCTGTTTTTT | CASSARSGELFF
. | TRBJ2-2 | . | TRBV7-6 | TGTGCCAGCAGCTTATCTGGGAACCGGGGCACCGGGGAGCTGTTTTTT | CASSLSGNRGTGELFF
TRBD1 | TRBJ1-4 | . | TRBV7-9 | TGTGCCAGCAGTAGACAGGGGCCATCTAATGAAAAACTGTTTTTT | CASSRQGPSNEKLFF
. | TRBJ2-5 | . | TRBV4-2 | TGTGCCAGCAGCCAAGAAGTCAGGGTGGGAGAGACCCAGTACTTC | CASSQEVRVGETQYF
TRBD1 | TRBJ2-7 | . | TRBV27 | TGTGCCAGCAGTTTACAGGGGGCTGACGAGCAGTACTTC | CASSLQGADEQYF
TRBD2 | TRBJ2-2 | . | TRBV7-6 | TGTGCCAGCAGCTTGGCCGGGACTAGCGGGAGAGGGGAGCTGTTTTTT | CASSLAGTSGRGELFF
TRBD1 | TRBJ2-3 | . | TRBV6-4 | TGTGCCAGCAGCCCATCCGGGGGACAGGGAACAGATACGCAGTATTTT | CASSPSGGQGTDTQYF
. | TRBJ1-6 | . | TRBV21-1 | TGTGCCAGCAGCCTTGAGGAAAAAGATAATTCACCCCTCCACTTT | CASSLEEKDNSPLHF
. | TRBJ2-3 | . | TRBV28 | TGTGCCAGCAGTCCCCCGACAACCACAGATACGCAGTATTTT | CASSPPTTTDTQYF
TRBD1 | TRBJ2-5 | . | TRBV5-4 | TGTGCCAGCAGCGCACAGGGGGCCGGAGAGACCCAGTACTTC | CASSAQGAGETQYF
. | TRBJ2-5 | . | TRBV7-9 | TGTGCCAGCAGCCCTCTAGCGATCCAAGAGACCCAGTACTTC | CASSPLAIQETQYF
. | TRBJ2-7 | . | TRBV21-1 | TGTGCCAGCAGCCCCCCTTGCGGGGCCTCCTACGAGCAGTACTTC | CASSPPCGASYEQYF
TRBD2 | TRBJ2-6 | . | TRBV6-1 | TGTGCCAGCAGTGTAGCGGGCCGTGGGGCCAACGTCCTGACTTTC | CASSVAGRGANVLTF
TRBD1 | TRBJ2-7 | once | TRBV6-5 | TGTGCCAGCAGTTCAATTTTCGGGACAGCTCTCTACGAGCAGTACTTC | CASSSIFGTALYEQYF
. | TRBJ1-3 | . | TRBV3-1/TRBV3-2 | TGTGCCAGCAGCCAAGGACTTTCCGAGTCTGGAAACACCATATATTTT | CASSQGLSESGNTIYF
TRBD2 | TRBJ2-5 | few | TRBV10-1 | TGCGCCAGCAGTGGTCGATTTAGCGGGCCTCCCAAAGAGACCCAGTACTTC | CASSGRFSGPPKETQYF
. | TRBJ1-3 | . | TRBV5-1 | TGCGCCAGCAGAACCACAGGGCTCTCTGGAAACACCATATATTTT | CASRTTGLSGNTIYF
. | TRBJ2-5 | . | TRBV7-2 | TGTGCCAGCAGAGGCGGGAACCAAGAGACCCAGTACTTC | CASRGGNQETQYF
. | TRBJ1-1 | . | TRBV14 | TGTGCCAGCAGCCAGGGAGGCACTGAAGCTTTCTTT | CASSQGGTEAFF
. | TRBJ2-7 | . | TRBV21-1 | TGTGCCAGCGACCGACAGGGCCCCTACGAGCAGTACTTC | CASDRQGPYEQYF
. | TRBJ2-3 | . | TRBV7-2 | TGTGCCAGCGGAGCCGCAGATACGCAGTATTTT | CASGAADTQYF
. | TRBJ1-5 | . | TRBV6-4 | TGTGCCAGCAGTGAGAAACAGGGTGGGCCCCAGCATTTT | CASSEKQGGPQHF
. | TRBJ2-3 | . | TRBV5-6 | TGTGCCAGCAGCTTGGTTCGGGAACCTTATACGCAGTATTTT | CASSLVREPYTQYF
TRBD2 | TRBJ2-1 | few | TRBV6-1 | TGTGCCAGCAGTGACGGGACTAGCGGGAGGAGCAATGAGCAGTTCTTC | CASSDGTSGRSNEQFF
TRBD2 | TRBJ2-5 | . | TRBV5-1 | TGCGCCAGCAGCTTGGTAGCGGGAGGTCTGAGTGAGACCCAGTACTTC | CASSLVAGGLSETQYF
TRBD2 | TRBJ2-5 | . | TRBV5-1 | TGCGCCAGCAGCCTGCGACTAGCGGGAGGGGAGACCCAGTACTTC | CASSLRLAGGETQYF
. | TRBJ2-1 | . | TRBV7-2 | TGTGCCAGCAGCCCCCCCGGTTGGAGGGGCGCCCTCAATGAGCAGTTCTTC | CASSPPGWRGALNEQFF
TRBD1 | TRBJ1-2 | . | TRBV6-1 | TGTGCCAGCAGTGAGGAGGGACAGTTAGATGGCTACACCTTC | CASSEEGQLDGYTF
TRBD2 | TRBJ2-1 | once | TRBV30 | TGTGCCTGGAGTTTCGGGACTAGCGGGAGCAATGAGCAGTTCTTC | CAWSFGTSGSNEQFF
TRBD1 | TRBJ1-5 | . | TRBV19 | TGTGCCAGTAGTAACTCAGGGGGGTATCAGCCCCAGCATTTT | CASSNSGGYQPQHF
TRBD2 | TRBJ2-3 | . | TRBV3-1/TRBV3-2 | TGTGCCAGCGAGTCTAGCGGGGGCACAGATACGCAGTATTTT | CASESSGGTDTQYF